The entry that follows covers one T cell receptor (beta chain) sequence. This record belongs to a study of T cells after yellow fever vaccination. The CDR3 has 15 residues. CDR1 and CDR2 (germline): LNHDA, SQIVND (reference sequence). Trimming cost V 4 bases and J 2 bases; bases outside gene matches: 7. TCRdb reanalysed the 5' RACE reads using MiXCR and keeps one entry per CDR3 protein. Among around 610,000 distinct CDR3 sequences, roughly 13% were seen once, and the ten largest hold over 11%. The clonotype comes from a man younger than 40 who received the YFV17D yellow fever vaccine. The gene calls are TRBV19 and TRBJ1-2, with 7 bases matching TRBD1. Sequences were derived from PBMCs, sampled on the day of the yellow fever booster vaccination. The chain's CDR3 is CASSTQLQGNYGYTF. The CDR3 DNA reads TGTGCCAGTAGTACACAACTACAGGGGAACTATGGCTACACCTTC.